A single T cell receptor (beta chain) is shown here with its context. Profiled with immunoSEQ multiplex PCR; TCRdb holds only in-frame clones, not every one. The data contain more than 110,000 clones, more than 80% of them singletons. CDR3 size: 15 residues. Germline lookup yields CDR1 KGHSH and CDR2 LQKENI. The ends were cut back, 2 bases at V and 0 bases at J, with 11 bases in the middle. This sample stems from a study of blood T cell repertoires in COVID-19. About the study: The analysed material was cDNA or gDNA that came from T cells, B-cell-depleted T cells, or PBMCs.

The clonotype was recovered from a woman under 30 who had been exposed to COVID-19. The chain recombines TRBV18 with TRBJ2-7; weak D call: TRBD1 (6 bases). Sequencing was carried out using PBMCs or T cells enriched from blood (not recorded which). The CDR3 bases are TGTGCCAGCTCACCAGCGACAGGAGCCTCCTACGAGCAGTACTTC. This codes for CASSPATGASYEQYF.